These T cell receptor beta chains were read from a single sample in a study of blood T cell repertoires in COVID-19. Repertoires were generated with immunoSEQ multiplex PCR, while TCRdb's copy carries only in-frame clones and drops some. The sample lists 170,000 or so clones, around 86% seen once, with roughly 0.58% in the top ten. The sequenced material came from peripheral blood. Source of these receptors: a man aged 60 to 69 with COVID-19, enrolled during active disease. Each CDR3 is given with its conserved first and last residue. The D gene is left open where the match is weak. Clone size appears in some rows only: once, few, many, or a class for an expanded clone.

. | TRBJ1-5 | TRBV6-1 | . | CASSEALGDNQPQHF | TGTGCCAGCAGTGAAGCGCTGGGAGACAATCAGCCCCAGCATTTT
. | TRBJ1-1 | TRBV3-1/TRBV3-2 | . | CASSRVRGTEAFF | TGTGCCAGCAGCCGAGTTCGGGGCACTGAAGCTTTCTTT
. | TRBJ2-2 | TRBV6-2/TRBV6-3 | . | CASSYWSGISTGELFF | TGTGCCAGCAGTTACTGGTCAGGAATTAGCACCGGGGAGCTGTTTTTT
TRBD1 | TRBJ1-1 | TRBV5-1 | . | CASSPWGQGAPNTEAFF | TGCGCCAGCAGCCCGTGGGGGCAGGGGGCCCCGAACACTGAAGCTTTCTTT
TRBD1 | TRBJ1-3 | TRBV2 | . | CASRLTGAGNTIYF | TGTGCCAGCAGATTGACAGGGGCTGGAAACACCATATATTTT
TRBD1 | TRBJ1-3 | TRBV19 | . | CASSIEGAGGIGNTIYF | TGTGCCAGTAGTATAGAAGGGGCAGGGGGCATTGGAAACACCATATATTTT
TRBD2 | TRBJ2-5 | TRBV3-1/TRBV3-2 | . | CASSQVISGIGRETQYF | TGTGCCAGCAGCCAAGTTATAAGCGGGATCGGACGAGAGACCCAGTACTTC
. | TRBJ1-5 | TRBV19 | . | CASSIDQWQGRAQHF | TGTGCCAGTAGTATAGATCAATGGCAGGGTAGGGCCCAGCATTTT
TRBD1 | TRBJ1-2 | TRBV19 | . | CASSIEQGTNYGYTF | TGTGCCAGTAGTATAGAACAGGGGACTAACTATGGCTACACCTTC
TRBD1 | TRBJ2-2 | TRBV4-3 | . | CASSQEQGTPLGELFF | TGCGCCAGCAGCCAAGAACAGGGGACCCCCCTCGGGGAGCTGTTTTTT
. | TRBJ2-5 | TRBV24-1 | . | CATSDQALTGQGQETQYF | TGTGCCACCAGTGATCAGGCCCTGACGGGCCAGGGGCAAGAGACCCAGTACTTC
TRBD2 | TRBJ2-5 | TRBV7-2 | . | CASSLGLAQETQYF | TGTGCCAGCAGCTTAGGACTAGCCCAAGAGACCCAGTACTTC
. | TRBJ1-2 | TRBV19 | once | CASSIRGSVGYTF | TGTGCCAGTAGTATCAGGGGCTCCGTCGGCTACACCTTC
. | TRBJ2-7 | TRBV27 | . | CASAAATAYEQYF | TGTGCCAGCGCCGCGGCGACCGCCTACGAGCAGTACTTC
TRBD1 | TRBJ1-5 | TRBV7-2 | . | CASSLLQGAGQPQHF | TGTGCCAGCAGCCTGCTACAGGGGGCAGGGCAGCCCCAGCATTTT
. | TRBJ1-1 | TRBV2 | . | CASSEVGGSTEAFF | TGTGCCAGCAGTGAAGTAGGGGGTTCCACTGAAGCTTTCTTT